These 19 T cell receptor beta chains were sequenced from one sample in a study of cytomegalovirus exposure and HLA in healthy donors. The PCR used 60 Vbeta and 13 Jbeta primers. Sequencing used immunoSEQ multiplex PCR; TCRdb keeps in-frame clones, though not all of them. The profile shows about 130,000 clones, 76% of them singletons. Sequenced sample: PBMCs. The receptor set was obtained from a man aged 50-60 years in good health and CMV-seronegative.

This clone was seen a few times. The V call is TRBV5-4, the J call TRBJ1-2, with D uncertain. Trimming took 3 bases from V and 5 from J, leaving 5 bases between them. Germline V CDR1 and CDR2: SGHNT, YYREEE (reference sequence). The CDR3 loop spans 11 amino acids. CDR3 DNA sequence: TGTGCCAGCAGCTCCAGGTATGGCTACACCTTC. Translating gives CASSSRYGYTF. The whole variable domain, remainder taken from reference TRBV5-4 and TRBJ1-2, is ETGVTQSPTHLIKTRGQQVTLRCSSQSGHNTVSWYQQALGQGPQFIFQYYREEENGRGNFPPRFSGLQFPNYSSELNVNALELDDSALYLCASSSRYGYTFGSGTRLTVV.

This chain connects TRBV7-2 to TRBJ2-1, with 7 bases aligning to TRBD2. V shed 1 base, J shed 4 bases, and the junction held 13 bases outside the gene matches. The CDR3 sequence is 18 residues long. Germline V gene lookup returns CDR1 SGHTA and CDR2 FQGNSA. CDR3 region: CASSLEPYGGNWYNEQFF. The CDR3 coding sequence is TGTGCCAGCAGCTTAGAGCCTTACGGGGGGAATTGGTACAATGAGCAGTTCTTC.

J is TRBJ1-1 and V is TRBV6-6; D is unclear. CDR1 is MNHNY and CDR2 is SVGAGI in the germline V gene (reference sequence). Between the trimmed V and J ends, which lost 8 bases and 7 bases, there was a span of 17 bases. CDR3 length: 13 amino acids. The CDR3 nucleotides read TGTGCCAGCGGTCGACAAGCCCCTAATGAAGCTTTCTTT. It codes for CASGRQAPNEAFF.

V usage is TRBV21-1 and J usage is TRBJ2-1; the table's TRBD2 call for D was not verified on the DNA. TRBV21-1 is reported as a pseudogene. CDR3 size: 14 residues. This chain's CDR3 is CASTRGGFLNEQFF. CDR3 coding DNA: TGTGCCAGCACCCGGGGGGGCTTTTTAAATGAGCAGTTCTTC.

The V and J genes are TRBV6-1 and TRBJ1-1, with 9 bases matching TRBD1. Germline V gene sequence: CDR1 MNHNS, CDR2 SASEGT. The CDR3 consists of 15 residues. J was trimmed by 1 base and V by 3 bases; bases with no gene match: 3. The CDR3 DNA is TGTGCCAGCAGTGACCGGACAGGGGCGAACACTGAAGCTTTCTTT. This sequence encodes CASSDRTGANTEAFF.

This rearrangement joins TRBV9 to TRBJ1-1; 8 bases agree with TRBD1. The CDR3 runs to 15 residues. Germline assignment: CDR1 SGDLS and CDR2 YYNGEE. The junction had 7 bases not matched to a gene; V was cut back by 2 bases and J by 4 bases. CDR3 nucleotides: TGTGCCAGCAGCGTGACAGGGGAGGGTGGCACTGAAGCTTTCTTT. The encoded protein is CASSVTGEGGTEAFF.

The chain links TRBV5-4 to TRBJ1-6, with no clear D. The CDR3 sequence is 15 residues long. V lost 0 bases and J 7 bases, leaving 11 bases between the germline ends. Germline V gene data show CDR1 as SGHNT and CDR2 as YYREEE (reference sequence). The CDR3 sequence is CASSLGGDWNSPLHF. In nucleotides, the CDR3 is TGTGCCAGCAGCTTGGGTGGAGATTGGAATTCACCCCTCCACTTT.

The CDR3, as DNA: TGTGCCAGCAGCTCCGGGACAGGGAGCTACGAGCAGTACGTC. It codes for CASSSGTGSYEQYV. The chain links TRBV7-9 to TRBJ2-7, with 9 positions matching TRBD1. Trimming took 4 bases from V and 3 from J; bases not matched to a gene: 4. This CDR3 is built from 14 residues. Germline V gene sequence: CDR1 SEHNR, CDR2 FQNEAQ (reference sequence).

This clone was observed a handful of times. This chain uses TRBV5-1 with TRBJ2-3, with 8 bases that match TRBD1. The CDR3 totals 14 residues. With 7 bases clipped from V and 0 bases from J, the junction kept 4 bases outside the gene matches. The V gene's germline CDR1 is SGHRS and CDR2 YFSETQ. CDR3 in amino acids: CASRDRGSTDTQYF. The CDR3 region has the DNA TGCGCCAGCCGAGACAGGGGCAGCACAGATACGCAGTATTTT. Filled out from reference TRBV5-1 and TRBJ2-3, the complete variable domain reads KAGVTQTPRYLIKTRGQQVTLSCSPISGHRSVSWYQQTPGQGLQFLFEYFSETQRNKGNFPGRFSGRQFSNSRSEMNVSTLELGDSALYLCASRDRGSTDTQYFGPGTRLTVL.

This chain joins TRBV4-1 and TRBJ2-5; D unclear. Per the germline V gene, CDR1 is MGHRA and CDR2 is YSYEKL. This CDR3 spans 14 amino acids. Trimming removed 0 bases from V and 9 bases from J, with 14 bases in between. DNA of the CDR3: TGCGCCAGCAGCCAAGAAGCTTCTAGTTGGGCCCAGTACTTC. Amino acids: CASSQEASSWAQYF.

This clone was counted once. The chain recombines TRBV2 with TRBJ2-3, with 10 bases aligning to TRBD2. The germline CDR1 and CDR2 sequences are SNHLY and FYNNEI. CDR3 size: 16 residues. With 3 bases clipped from V and 6 bases from J, the junction kept 9 bases outside the gene matches. In nucleotides, the CDR3 is TGTGCCAGCAGTGACGAGCGGGGGGGCCTGGACGATACGCAGTATTTT. Translating it yields CASSDERGGLDDTQYF.

V usage is TRBV9 and J usage is TRBJ2-1, with D possibly being TRBD2 (6 bases). V lost 3 bases, J lost 8 bases, and 15 bases lay in between. This CDR3 comprises 14 residues. CDR1 and CDR2 (germline): SGDLS, YYNGEE. CDR3 loop: CASSAKGGWDEQFF. CDR3 DNA sequence: TGTGCCAGCAGCGCCAAAGGAGGGTGGGATGAGCAGTTCTTC.

The V call is TRBV9, the J call TRBJ2-7, with 7 nucleotides matching TRBD2. The germline V gene encodes CDR1 SGDLS and CDR2 YYNGEE. The CDR3 is 18 amino acids. V dropped 0 bases and J dropped 6; count of bases not matched to a gene: 18. CDR3 nucleotide sequence: TGTGCCAGCAGCGTAGAAGGGAGGGGCGGGTTGGGCAGTTGCGAGCAGTACTTC. Protein sequence: CASSVEGRGGLGSCEQYF. The variable domain in full, completed from reference TRBV9 and TRBJ2-7, reads DSGVTQTPKHLITATGQRVTLRCSPRSGDLSVYWYQQSLDQGLQFLIQYYNGEERAKGNILERFSAQQFPDLHSELNLSSLELGDSALYFCASSVEGRGGLGSCEQYFGPGTRLTVT.

The gene calls are TRBV28 and TRBJ2-1, with a possible D match to TRBD2 (6 bases). With 3 bases removed from V and 7 bases from J, the gap between germline ends came to 19 bases. The CDR3 length is 16 residues. CDR1 and CDR2 from the germline V gene are MDHEN and SYDVKM. In DNA form, the CDR3 reads TGTGCCAGCAGTTTTTTGTCGGGTGGAGGGCTGAATGAGCAGTTCTTC. This codes for CASSFLSGGGLNEQFF. Full variable domain (outside the CDR3, taken from reference TRBV28 and TRBJ2-1): DVKVTQSSRYLVKRTGEKVFLECVQDMDHENMFWYRQDPGLGLRLIYFSYDVKMKEKGDIPEGYSVSREKKERFSLILESASTNQTSMYLCASSFLSGGGLNEQFFGPGTRLTVL.

The V gene is TRBV5-4, the J gene TRBJ2-1; 9 bases are shared with TRBD2. The CDR3 has 15 amino acids. Germline values: CDR1 SGHNT, CDR2 YYREEE (reference sequence). The ends lost 2 bases at V and 4 bases at J; junction bases unmatched: 4. The chain's CDR3 is CASSLGGGAYNEQFF. Here the CDR3 DNA reads TGTGCCAGCAGCTTAGGCGGGGGGGCTTACAATGAGCAGTTCTTC.

This rearrangement joins TRBV9 to TRBJ2-7, with D maybe TRBD1 (5 bases). The V gene's germline CDR1 is SGDLS and CDR2 YYNGEE. Trimming removed 0 bases at V and 4 bases at J, with 8 bases between. CDR3 length equals 13 residues. In nucleotides, the CDR3 is TGTGCCAGCAGCGTAGGGGCAGGGTACGAGCAGTACTTC. Its protein is CASSVGAGYEQYF.

This chain links TRBV2 with TRBJ2-1; TRBD2 matches 9 bases. The CDR3 spans 16 residues. Germline CDR1 reads SNHLY; CDR2 reads FYNNEI. The ends lost 3 bases at V and 5 bases at J; junction bases unmatched: 8. The CDR3 reads CASSELAGLTNNEQFF. The CDR3 DNA reads as TGTGCCAGCAGTGAGCTAGCGGGGTTAACCAACAATGAGCAGTTCTTC.

The chain joins TRBV19 to TRBJ1-2, with D perhaps matching TRBD1 (5 bases). The CDR3 is 15 amino acids. Trimming shortened V by 5 bases and J by 2 bases, and 15 bases separated the two germline ends. Germline V gene data show CDR1 as LNHDA and CDR2 as SQIVND (reference sequence). CDR3 nucleotides: TGTGCCAGTAGTCTCAATGGACGGGGGAACTATGGCTACACCTTC. As protein: CASSLNGRGNYGYTF.

CDR3 in amino acids: CATRVAGTSYEQYF. DNA of the CDR3: TGTGCCACCAGAGTGGCGGGGACCTCCTACGAGCAGTACTTC. The J gene is TRBJ2-7, the V gene TRBV15; the D gene is possibly TRBD2 (6 bases). This CDR3 comprises 14 residues. CDR1 and CDR2 (germline): LNHNV, YYDKDF (reference sequence). Between the trimmed V and J ends, which lost 6 bases and 0 bases, there was a span of 12 bases.